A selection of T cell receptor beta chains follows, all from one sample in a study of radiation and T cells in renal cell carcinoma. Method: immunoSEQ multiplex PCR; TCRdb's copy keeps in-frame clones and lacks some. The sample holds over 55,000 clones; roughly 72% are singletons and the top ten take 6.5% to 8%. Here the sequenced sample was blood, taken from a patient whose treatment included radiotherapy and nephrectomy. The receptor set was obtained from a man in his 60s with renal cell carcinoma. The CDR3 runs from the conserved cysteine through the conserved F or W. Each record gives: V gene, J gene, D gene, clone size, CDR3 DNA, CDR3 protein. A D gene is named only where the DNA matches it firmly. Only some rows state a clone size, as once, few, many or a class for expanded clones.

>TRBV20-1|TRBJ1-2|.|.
TGCAGTGCTAGAGTCCGCCACGGCTACACCTTC
CSARVRHGYTF
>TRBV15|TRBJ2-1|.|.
TGTGCCACCAGCCAACTAGCCGACAATGAGCAGTTCTTC
CATSQLADNEQFF
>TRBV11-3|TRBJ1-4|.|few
TGTGCCAGCAACTCCGCGGGTCATGAAAAACTGTTTTTT
CASNSAGHEKLFF
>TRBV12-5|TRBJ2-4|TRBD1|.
TGTGCTAGTGCCATCTTACAGGGGGCGGCAAGCAAAAACATTCAGTACTTC
CASAILQGAASKNIQYF
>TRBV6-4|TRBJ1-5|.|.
TGTGCCAGCACCCGTGGACCAGTGGGCAATCAGCCCCAGCATTTT
CASTRGPVGNQPQHF
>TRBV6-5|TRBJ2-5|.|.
TGTGCCAGCAGTTACTCGGACGGCAGGGGAGAGACCCAGTACTTC
CASSYSDGRGETQYF
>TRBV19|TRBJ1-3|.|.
TGTGCCAGTAGGGCCGTTTGGCAGGGGACTGGAAACACCATATATTTT
CASRAVWQGTGNTIYF
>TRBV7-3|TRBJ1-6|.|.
TGTGCCAGCAGCCACCAGGGTGAGGGTTCACCCCTCCACTTT
CASSHQGEGSPLHF
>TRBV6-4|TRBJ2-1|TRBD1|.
TGTGCCAGCAGTGACTCGGGGACAGATTACAATGAGCAGTTCTTC
CASSDSGTDYNEQFF
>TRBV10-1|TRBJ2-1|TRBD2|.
TGCGCCAGCAGTGAGCCGGGGGGTCGCAATGAGCAGTTCTTC
CASSEPGGRNEQFF
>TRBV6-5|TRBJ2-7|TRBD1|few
TGTGCCAGCAGTAAATCCGGGACAGGAACCTACGAGCAGTACTTC
CASSKSGTGTYEQYF
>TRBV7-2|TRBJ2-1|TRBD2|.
TGTGCCAGCAGCTTAGGCCTAGCGGGACGAGATGAGCAGTTCTTC
CASSLGLAGRDEQFF
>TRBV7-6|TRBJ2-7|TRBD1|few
TGTGCCAGCAGCTTAGTCGGGACAGGGGGAGGTGAGCAGTACTTC
CASSLVGTGGGEQYF
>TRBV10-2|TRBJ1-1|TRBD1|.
TGCGCCAGCAGACCGGGACAGGGCGTCCGGAACACTGAAGCTTTCTTT
CASRPGQGVRNTEAFF
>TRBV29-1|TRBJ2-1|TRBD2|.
TGCAGCGCCCTCCAGCGGGGGGACAATGAGCAGTTCTTC
CSALQRGDNEQFF
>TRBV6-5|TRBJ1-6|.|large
TGTGCCAGCAAGGGGCAGGAAAATTCACCCCTCCACTTT
CASKGQENSPLHF
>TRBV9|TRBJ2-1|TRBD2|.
TGTGCCAGCAGCGTCGAGACTAGCGGCTACAATGAGCAGTTCTTC
CASSVETSGYNEQFF
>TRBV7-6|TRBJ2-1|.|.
TGTGCCAGCAGCTTAGGGGCTAGCGATCACAATGAGCAGTTCTTC
CASSLGASDHNEQFF
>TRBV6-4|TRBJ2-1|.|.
TGTGCCAGCAGTGACGAGGGAGACTACAATGAGCAGTTCTTC
CASSDEGDYNEQFF
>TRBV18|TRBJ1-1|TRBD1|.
TGTGCCAGCTCCTTCCAGGGGGCAGGAGACACTGAAGCTTTCTTT
CASSFQGAGDTEAFF
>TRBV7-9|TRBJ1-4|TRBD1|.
TGTGCCAGCAGCCGGGACAGGGGGCGCGAAAAACTGTTTTTT
CASSRDRGREKLFF
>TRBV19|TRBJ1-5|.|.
TGTGCCAGTTCCCCCAGCTATAGCAATCAGCCCCAGCATTTT
CASSPSYSNQPQHF
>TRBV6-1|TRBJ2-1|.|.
TGTGCCAGCAGTGAACAGGGCTCCTACAATGAGCAGTTCTTC
CASSEQGSYNEQFF
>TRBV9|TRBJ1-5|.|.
TGTGCCAGCAGCGTAGAAGGAGGGGTAGGGCCCCAGCATTTT
CASSVEGGVGPQHF
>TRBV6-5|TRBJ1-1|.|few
TGTGCCAGCAGATTACACGGAAATGCTGAAGCTTTCTTT
CASRLHGNAEAFF
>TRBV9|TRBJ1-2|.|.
TGTGCCAGCAGCGTAGGTGGCAGCTCTAACTATGGCTACACCTTC
CASSVGGSSNYGYTF
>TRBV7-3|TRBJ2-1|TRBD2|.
TGTGCCAGCAGCGCGGGACTAGCGGGAGATGAGCAGTTCTTC
CASSAGLAGDEQFF
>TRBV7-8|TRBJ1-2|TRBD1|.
TGTGCCAGCAGCTTAGGGACAGGGGACTATGGCTACACCTTC
CASSLGTGDYGYTF
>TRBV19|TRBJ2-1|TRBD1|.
TGTGCCAGTGTTTGGTCGGGACAGGGATCCTACAATGAGCAGTTCTTC
CASVWSGQGSYNEQFF
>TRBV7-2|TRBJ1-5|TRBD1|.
TGTGCCAGCAGCTCGGTCCCAGGGGGCGGTCAGCCCCAGCATTTT
CASSSVPGGGQPQHF
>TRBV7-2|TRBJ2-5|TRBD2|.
TGTGCCAGCAGCCAGGGACTAGCGGCTCAAGAGACCCAGTACTTC
CASSQGLAAQETQYF
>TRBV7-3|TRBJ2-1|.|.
TGTGCCAGCAGCTTAAGGGCGTCGAACTACAATGAGCAGTTCTTC
CASSLRASNYNEQFF
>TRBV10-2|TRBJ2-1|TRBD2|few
TGCGCCAGCAGTGAAGCACTAGCGGGACCCTACAATGAGCAGTTCTTC
CASSEALAGPYNEQFF
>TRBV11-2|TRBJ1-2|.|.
TGTGCCAGCAGCTTAGGTCTACGCGGGAAGACTGGCTACACCTTC
CASSLGLRGKTGYTF
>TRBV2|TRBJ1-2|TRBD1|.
TGTGCCAGCAGTAAAACCGGGACAGCCTATAGCTACACCTTC
CASSKTGTAYSYTF
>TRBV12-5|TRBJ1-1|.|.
TGTGCTAGTGGTTTGAACACAGGGAGTTCCACTGAAGCTTTCTTT
CASGLNTGSSTEAFF
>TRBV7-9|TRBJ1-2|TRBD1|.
TGTGCCAGCAGCCCGGGACAGAATGACTATGGCTACACCTTC
CASSPGQNDYGYTF